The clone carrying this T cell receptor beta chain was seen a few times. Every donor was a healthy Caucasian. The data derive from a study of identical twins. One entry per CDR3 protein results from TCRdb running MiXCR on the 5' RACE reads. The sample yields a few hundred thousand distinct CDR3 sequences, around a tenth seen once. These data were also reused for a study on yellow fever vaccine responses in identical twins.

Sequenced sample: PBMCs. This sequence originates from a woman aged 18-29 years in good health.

This chain's CDR3 is CASSTAGPGGRETQYF. The CDR3, as DNA: TGTGCCAGCAGCACGGCGGGCCCGGGGGGACGAGAGACCCAGTACTTC. The chain links TRBV28 to TRBJ2-5; 7 nucleotides agree with TRBD2. Germline trimming cut 6 bases from V and 4 bases from J; bases unmatched to any gene: 14. There are 16 residues in the CDR3. Germline V gives CDR1 MDHEN, CDR2 SYDVKM.